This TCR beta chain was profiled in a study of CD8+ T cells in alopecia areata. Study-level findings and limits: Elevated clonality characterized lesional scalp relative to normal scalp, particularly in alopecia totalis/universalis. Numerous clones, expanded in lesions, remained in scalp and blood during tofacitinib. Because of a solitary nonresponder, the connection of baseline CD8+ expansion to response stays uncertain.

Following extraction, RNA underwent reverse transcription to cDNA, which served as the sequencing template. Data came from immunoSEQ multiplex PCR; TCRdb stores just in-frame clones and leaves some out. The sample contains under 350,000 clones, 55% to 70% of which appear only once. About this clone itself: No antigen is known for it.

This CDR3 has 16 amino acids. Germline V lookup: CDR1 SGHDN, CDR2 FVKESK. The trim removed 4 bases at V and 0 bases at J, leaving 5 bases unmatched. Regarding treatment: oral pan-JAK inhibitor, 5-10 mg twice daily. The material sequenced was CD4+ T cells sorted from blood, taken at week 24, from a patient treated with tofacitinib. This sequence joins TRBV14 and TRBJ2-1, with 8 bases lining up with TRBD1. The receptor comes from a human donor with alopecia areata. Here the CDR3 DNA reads TGTGCCAGCAGCCCGAAGGGGACAGGCTCCTACAATGAGCAGTTCTTC. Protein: CASSPKGTGSYNEQFF.